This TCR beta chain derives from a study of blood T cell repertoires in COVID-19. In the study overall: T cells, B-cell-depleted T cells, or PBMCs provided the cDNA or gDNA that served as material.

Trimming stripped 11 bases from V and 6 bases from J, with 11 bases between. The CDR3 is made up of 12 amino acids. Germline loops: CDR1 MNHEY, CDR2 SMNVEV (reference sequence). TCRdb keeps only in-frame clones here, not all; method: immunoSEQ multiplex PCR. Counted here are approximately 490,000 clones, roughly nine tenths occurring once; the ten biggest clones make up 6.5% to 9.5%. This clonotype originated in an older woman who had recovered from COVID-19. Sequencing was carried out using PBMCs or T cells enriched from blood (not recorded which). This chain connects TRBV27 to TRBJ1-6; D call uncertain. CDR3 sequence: CAAGFSNSPLHF. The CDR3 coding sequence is TGTGCCGCAGGATTCTCTAATTCACCCCTCCACTTT.